Listed below are T cell receptor beta chains from one sample, sequenced in a study of cytomegalovirus exposure and HLA in healthy donors. TCRdb keeps only in-frame clones here, not all; method: immunoSEQ multiplex PCR. Of 130,000 to 150,000 clones listed, roughly 87% are singletons. Sequencing was carried out using PBMCs. The receptors originated from a man aged 18-30 years in good health and CMV-seropositive. CDR3s include the opening cysteine and the closing phenylalanine or tryptophan. D genes are given only for firm matches. Clone size is stated in some rows and not others, as once, few, many or a class when expanded.

clone size,D gene,V gene,J gene,CDR3 DNA,CDR3 protein
-,-,TRBV19,TRBJ1-2,TGTGCCAGTAGTTGGGCAGGTCCGAACTATGGCTACACCTTC,CASSWAGPNYGYTF
-,-,TRBV30,TRBJ2-1,TGTGCCCTCACTCAGGGAATTGGGAATGAGCAGTTCTTC,CALTQGIGNEQFF
-,TRBD1,TRBV5-1,TRBJ2-1,TGCGCCAGCAGCACCGGGGGGACAGGGGCCTACAATGAGCAGTTCTTC,CASSTGGTGAYNEQFF
-,TRBD2,TRBV4-1,TRBJ2-1,TGCGCCAGCAGCCAAGAAAGCGGGAGGTATAATGAGCAGTTCTTC,CASSQESGRYNEQFF
-,-,TRBV5-1,TRBJ1-1,TGCGCCAGCAGCTTGGCCGGGGACTCTAACACTGAAGCTTTCTTT,CASSLAGDSNTEAFF
-,TRBD1,TRBV27,TRBJ2-1,TGTGCCACCAAAATCGGACAGGGGCTGGTCTTC,CATKIGQGLVF
-,TRBD1,TRBV7-3,TRBJ2-5,TGTGCCAGCAGCTCCTCGACAGGGCCAGCAGAGACCCAGTACTTC,CASSSSTGPAETQYF
-,-,TRBV2,TRBJ1-2,TGTGCCAGCAGTAGTAGGGAGTTCCCTAACTATGGCTACACCTTC,CASSSREFPNYGYTF
once,TRBD2,TRBV9,TRBJ2-1,TGTGCCAGCAGCGTAGGGACTAGCGGGGACTATGAGCAGTTCTTC,CASSVGTSGDYEQFF
-,-,TRBV7-8,TRBJ1-6,TGTGCCAGCTCTACGCGGGGGGAGACTTCACCCCTCCACTTT,CASSTRGETSPLHF
-,-,TRBV4-1,TRBJ1-1,TGCGCCAGCAGCCAAGTGAGCTCAGGGGAGGCTTTCTTT,CASSQVSSGEAFF
-,-,TRBV25-1,TRBJ2-3,TGTGCCAGCACGACACAAGGCACAGATACGCAGTATTTT,CASTTQGTDTQYF
few,-,TRBV6-5,TRBJ1-2,TGTGCCAGCAGTTCGAACAGCCTTAACTATGGCTACACCTTC,CASSSNSLNYGYTF
-,-,TRBV6-1,TRBJ1-3,TGTGCCAGCAGTGCGCAGGCGATGATCTCTGGAAACACCATATATTTT,CASSAQAMISGNTIYF
-,-,TRBV5-4,TRBJ1-1,TGTGCCAGCAGCTTGGGGGGCAGGGGTCTTACTGAAGCTTTCTTT,CASSLGGRGLTEAFF
-,-,TRBV19,TRBJ1-5,TGTGCCAGTAGTGTATCGGGGTTCAATCAGCCCCAGCATTTT,CASSVSGFNQPQHF
-,-,TRBV28,TRBJ2-7,TGTGCCAGCAGTTTATCCCCTTTTTACGAGCAGTACTTC,CASSLSPFYEQYF
once,-,TRBV5-4,TRBJ1-1,TGTGCCAGCAGGATGGGCATGAACACTGAAGCTTTCTTT,CASRMGMNTEAFF
-,-,TRBV12-5,TRBJ1-1,TGTGCTAGTGGTTTGTCCGGGGTGAACACTGAAGCTTTCTTT,CASGLSGVNTEAFF
-,-,TRBV21-1,TRBJ2-1,TGTGCCAGCATCACCGGGAGCGACAATGAGCAGTTCTTC,CASITGSDNEQFF
-,TRBD1,TRBV13,TRBJ1-3,TGTGCCAGCAGCTCGACAGGGAACTCTGGAAACACCATATATTTT,CASSSTGNSGNTIYF
-,-,TRBV4-1,TRBJ2-3,TGCGCCAGCAGCCGGGCCCTAGGGGCAGATACGCAGTATTTT,CASSRALGADTQYF
-,-,TRBV9,TRBJ2-7,TGTGCCAGCAGCGGTTCCAGGGTAACCGAGCAGTACTTC,CASSGSRVTEQYF
-,TRBD2,TRBV6-4,TRBJ2-1,TGTGCCAGCAGTGACTCTGCGGGAGCACAAAATGAGCAGTTCTTC,CASSDSAGAQNEQFF
once,TRBD1,TRBV5-1,TRBJ2-3,TGCGCCAGCAGCTTGTCCCGGGACAGCGGCACAGATACGCAGTATTTT,CASSLSRDSGTDTQYF
-,-,TRBV30,TRBJ2-2,TGTGCCGGGGGACACGACCCGAGCACCGGGGAGCTGTTTTTT,CAGGHDPSTGELFF
-,-,TRBV30,TRBJ1-1,TGTGCCTGGGGAAGGACGGGGAGAGCTTTCTTT,CAWGRTGRAFF
-,-,TRBV9,TRBJ2-7,TGTGCCAGCAGCGTAGAGAGTTCCTACGAGCAGTACTTC,CASSVESSYEQYF
-,-,TRBV11-2,TRBJ1-6,TGTGCCAGCAGCTTACTGGCCAGGTTTTCACCCCTCCACTTT,CASSLLARFSPLHF
-,-,TRBV5-8,TRBJ1-2,TGTGCCAGCAGCTTGAGTCGACAGCACGGCTACACCTTC,CASSLSRQHGYTF
-,TRBD2,TRBV19,TRBJ2-7,TGTGCCAGCTCTAGCGGAGCTTACTACGAGCAGTACTTC,CASSSGAYYEQYF
-,-,TRBV4-2,TRBJ1-2,TGTGCCAGCAGCCTCGAAGACAGCCCCTATGGCTACACCTTC,CASSLEDSPYGYTF
-,-,TRBV10-3,TRBJ1-2,TGTGCCATCAGTGAGGGAGGGAACTATGGCTACACCTTC,CAISEGGNYGYTF
-,-,TRBV11-1,TRBJ1-3,TGTGCCAGCAGCCAGACAGCTGGAAACACCATATATTTT,CASSQTAGNTIYF
-,TRBD1,TRBV5-4,TRBJ1-2,TGTGCCAGCAGCCTGGACCCGGGGACAGGGAACTATGGCTACACCTTC,CASSLDPGTGNYGYTF
-,TRBD1,TRBV27,TRBJ2-1,TGTGCCAGCAATCGTGGGGACAGGGGCTACAATGAGCAGTTCTTC,CASNRGDRGYNEQFF
-,TRBD1,TRBV5-1,TRBJ1-1,TGCGCCAGCAGCTTGAAGGACAGGGGAGCAAACACTGAAGCTTTCTTT,CASSLKDRGANTEAFF
-,-,TRBV6-5,TRBJ2-7,TGTGCCAGCAGTTCCGGACATCACGGCTCCTACGAGCAGTACTTC,CASSSGHHGSYEQYF
-,-,TRBV7-9,TRBJ1-1,TGTGCCAGCAGCGACTTCGGGGGGCGAAAGGCTGAAGCTTTCTTT,CASSDFGGRKAEAFF
-,-,TRBV6-5,TRBJ1-3,TGTGCCAGCAGCGATAGGGACATTGCTGGAAACACCATATATTTT,CASSDRDIAGNTIYF